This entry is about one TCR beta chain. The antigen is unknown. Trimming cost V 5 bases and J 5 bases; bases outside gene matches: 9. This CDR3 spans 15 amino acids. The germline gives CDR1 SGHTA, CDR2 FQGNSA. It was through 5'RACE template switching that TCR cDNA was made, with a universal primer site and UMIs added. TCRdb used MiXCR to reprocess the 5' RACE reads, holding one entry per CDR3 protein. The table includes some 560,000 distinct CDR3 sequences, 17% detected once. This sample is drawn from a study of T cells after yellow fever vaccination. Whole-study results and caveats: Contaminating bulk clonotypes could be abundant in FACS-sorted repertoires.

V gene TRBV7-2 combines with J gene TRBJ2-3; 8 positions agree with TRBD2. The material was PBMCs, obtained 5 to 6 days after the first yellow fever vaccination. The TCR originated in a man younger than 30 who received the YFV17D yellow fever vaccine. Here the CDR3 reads CASSPRSSGVDTQYF. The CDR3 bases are TGTGCCAGCAGCCCCCGTAGTAGCGGGGTAGATACGCAGTATTTT.